This T cell receptor beta chain is from a study of cytomegalovirus exposure and HLA in healthy donors. General study findings and limits: Sequences of the TCR beta chain were said to predict the HLA-A and HLA-B alleles of most subjects accurately. The later analysis indicated that the majority of CMV-associated TCR beta chains appeared HLA-restricted. Later work associated over 15,000 TCR beta sequences with HLA alleles at 0.05 false discovery rate.

The donors were healthy bone marrow donors. In the case of this clone: The antigen is undetermined.

The germline V gene encodes CDR1 SNHLY and CDR2 FYNNEI. The trim removed 7 bases at V and 7 bases at J, leaving 6 bases unmatched. This CDR3 contains 13 residues. It was with 60 Vbeta and 13 Jbeta primers that the PCR ran. Using immunoSEQ multiplex PCR, the repertoire was profiled, and TCRdb retains in-frame clones only, with some absent. The sample shows about 140,000 clones, roughly three fifths of them seen only once. The receptor was derived from a woman aged 40 to 50 in good health and CMV-seronegative. J is TRBJ1-2 and V is TRBV2; 10 bases align to TRBD1. The sample was PBMCs. The DNA of the CDR3 is TGTGCCAGCAAGGGACAGGGGATGGGTGGCTACACCTTC. Translating gives CASKGQGMGGYTF.